This TCR beta chain was retrieved from a study of T-cell memory formation after mild COVID-19 (dated by TCRdb to the early 2020s). As for the study more broadly: TCR sequence clusters from the two donors were found to be largely donor specific. In a couple of donors, T-cell clones that expanded and contracted after mild COVID-19 were tracked by sequencing TCRalpha and TCRbeta repertoires over time. Two young, previously healthy adult volunteers made up the cohort, one male and one female. What the authors observed across the whole study: Only two mild cases were covered in the study, and larger cohorts including severe cases with pre-infection samples were considered necessary. Balanced CD4/CD8 phenotypes were observed for clones contracting from day 15 to 85, whereas a bias towards CD4+ was observed for a second wave of clones expanding from day 15 to 37. The second-wave clones that peaked on day 37 were not confirmed to be SARS-CoV-2 specific. Contracting CD4+ clones were found mainly in CM and EM memory subsets, while CD8+ clones were enriched in EMRA. Some responding clones were detected in pre-infection memory, suggesting pre-existing cross-reactive memory T cells joined the SARS-CoV-2 response.

This clonotype turned up a few times. What antigen it recognizes has not been identified. The input lacks base qualities; no much larger clone sits a single base away. A distance of 11 bases separates the germline ends of V and J, which lose 1 base and 2 bases respectively. From the cysteine through the phenylalanine, the CDR3 covers 15 amino acids. Of the read, only the CDR3 DNA is kept; its 45 bases are in frame from base 1. The CDR1 and CDR2 encoded by the germline V gene are SGHVS and FNYEAQ. Ficoll-Paque density gradient centrifugation was used to isolate PBMCs. Sequencing was performed on an Illumina NovaSeq 6000. TCRalpha and TCRbeta cDNA libraries were built by 5'RACE with constant-segment primers, adding sample barcodes and unique molecular identifiers. RNA was extracted from every sample with Trizol reagent. Library amplification was performed in two PCR steps, and a second sample barcode and Illumina TruSeq adapters were introduced in the second step. Libraries were sequenced on an Illumina NovaSeq with 2 x 150 bp paired-end reads. In the authors' own workflow: Reads were demultiplexed and collapsed into UMI-guided consensus sequences with migec v1.2.7. Using mixcr v2.1.11, UMI consensuses were aligned to TRA and TRB V and J templates and then assembled into clonotypes. A clonotype was counted as expanded or contracted only when both edgeR and NoisET called the clonotype significant, with the noise models trained on biological replicates. For edgeR calls, the cutoffs were a false discovery rate-adjusted p below 0.01 and a log2 fold-change threshold of 1. As an exploratory analysis of dynamics, max-normalized trajectories of the 1000 most abundant clonotypes were examined with PCA combined with hierarchical clustering. Each responding clone was given a CD4 or CD8 phenotype based on the CD4+ and CD8+ repertoires, which had been sequenced separately. TCRdb reanalyzed the raw reads on its own, using fastp at Q25 for trimming and MiXCR for clone calling, and kept in-frame beta chains. All rows with the same CDR3 protein become a single entry with the most common DNA and genes. The V and J calls were determined by TCRdb, not by the authors. The sample has about 57,000 distinct CDR3 sequences on record, about 12% of them singletons. About 25% of the sample goes to the ten largest clones.

Recombination connected TRBV7-6 to TRBJ2-5; TRBD2 is possibly the D segment (5 matching bases). The TCR was taken from a man aged 18-30 years who had mild COVID-19 (a few samples of this study predate the infection). The sample titles of this study are shuffled in the database, so cell type and time point are left out; the donor was told from shared clones. The sample taken for sequencing was PBMCs or a T cell subset sorted from them (not recorded which). CDR3 sequence: CASSLGGTRQETQYF. The DNA is TGTGCCAGCAGCTTAGGAGGTACTAGGCAAGAGACCCAGTACTTC.